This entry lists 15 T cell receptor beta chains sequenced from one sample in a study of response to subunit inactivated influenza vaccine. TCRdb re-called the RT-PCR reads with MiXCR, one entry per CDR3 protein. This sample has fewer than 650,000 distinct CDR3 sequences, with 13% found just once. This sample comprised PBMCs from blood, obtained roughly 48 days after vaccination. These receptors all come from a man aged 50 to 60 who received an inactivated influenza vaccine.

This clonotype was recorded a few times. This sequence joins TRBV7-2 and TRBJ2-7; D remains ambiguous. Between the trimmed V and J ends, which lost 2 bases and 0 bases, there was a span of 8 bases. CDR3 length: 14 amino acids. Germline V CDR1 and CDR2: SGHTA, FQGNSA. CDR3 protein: CASSLLRNSYEQYF. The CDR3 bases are TGTGCCAGCAGCTTACTCAGGAACTCCTACGAGCAGTACTTC.

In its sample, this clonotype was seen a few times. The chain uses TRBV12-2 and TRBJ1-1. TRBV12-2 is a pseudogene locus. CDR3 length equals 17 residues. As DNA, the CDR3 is TGTGCAAGTCGCTTAGCGGACGACGGGAGTCCGAACACTGAAGCTTTCTTT. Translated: CASRLADDGSPNTEAFF.

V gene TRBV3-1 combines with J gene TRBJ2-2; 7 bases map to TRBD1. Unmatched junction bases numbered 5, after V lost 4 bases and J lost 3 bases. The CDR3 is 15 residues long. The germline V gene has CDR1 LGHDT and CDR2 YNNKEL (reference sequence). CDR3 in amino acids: CASSPRDRDTGELFF. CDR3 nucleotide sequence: TGTGCCAGCAGCCCCCGGGACAGAGACACCGGGGAGCTGTTTTTT.

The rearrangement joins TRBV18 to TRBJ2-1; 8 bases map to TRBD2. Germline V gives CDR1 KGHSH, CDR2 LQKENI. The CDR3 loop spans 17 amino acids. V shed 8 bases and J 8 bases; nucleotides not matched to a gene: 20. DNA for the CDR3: TGTGCCAGCACACGGCCGACTAGCGAGAGGGCCTTGCATGAGCAGTTCTTC. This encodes CASTRPTSERALHEQFF. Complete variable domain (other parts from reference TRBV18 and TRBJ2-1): NAGVMQNPRHLVRRRGQEARLRCSPMKGHSHVYWYRQLPEEGLKFMVYLQKENIIDESGMPKERFSAEFPKEGPSILRIQQVVRGDSAAYFCASTRPTSERALHEQFFGPGTRLTVL.

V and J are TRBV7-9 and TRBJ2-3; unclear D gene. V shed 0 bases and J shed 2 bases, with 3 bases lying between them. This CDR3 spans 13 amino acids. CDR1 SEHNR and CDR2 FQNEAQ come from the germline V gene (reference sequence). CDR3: CASSLAPTDTQYF. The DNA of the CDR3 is TGTGCCAGCAGCTTAGCCCCCACAGATACGCAGTATTTT.

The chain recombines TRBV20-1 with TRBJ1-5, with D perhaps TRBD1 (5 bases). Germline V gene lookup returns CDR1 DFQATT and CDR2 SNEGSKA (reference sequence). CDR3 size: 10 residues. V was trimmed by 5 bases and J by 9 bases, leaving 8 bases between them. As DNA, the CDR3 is TGCAGTGCTGGGGGAGGGCCCCAGCATTTT. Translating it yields CSAGGGPQHF.

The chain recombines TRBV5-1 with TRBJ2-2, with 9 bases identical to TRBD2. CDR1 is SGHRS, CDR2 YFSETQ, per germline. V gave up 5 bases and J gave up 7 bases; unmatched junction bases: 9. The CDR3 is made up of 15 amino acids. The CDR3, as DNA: TGCGCCAGCAGTGAGCTAGCGGGATTTGGCGGGGAGCTGTTTTTT. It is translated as CASSELAGFGGELFF.

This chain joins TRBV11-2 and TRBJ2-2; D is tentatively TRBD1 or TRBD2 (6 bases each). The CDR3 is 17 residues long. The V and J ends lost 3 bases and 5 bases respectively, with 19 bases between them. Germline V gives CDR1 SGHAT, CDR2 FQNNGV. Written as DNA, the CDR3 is TGTGCCAGCAGCTTCTCGGAGCGGGCAGGGGTAACCGGGGAGCTGTTTTTT. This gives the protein CASSFSERAGVTGELFF.

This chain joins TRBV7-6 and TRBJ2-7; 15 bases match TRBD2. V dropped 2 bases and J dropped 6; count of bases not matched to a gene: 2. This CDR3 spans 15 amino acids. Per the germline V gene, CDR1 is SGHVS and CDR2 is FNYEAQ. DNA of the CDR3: TGTGCCAGCAGCTTAACGGGACTAGCGGGAGGCGAGCAGTACTTC. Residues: CASSLTGLAGGEQYF. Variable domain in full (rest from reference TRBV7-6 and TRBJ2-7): GAGVSQSPRYKVTKRGQDVALRCDPISGHVSLYWYRQALGQGPEFLTYFNYEAQQDKSGLPNDRFSAERPEGSISTLTIQRTEQRDSAMYRCASSLTGLAGGEQYFGPGTRLTVT.

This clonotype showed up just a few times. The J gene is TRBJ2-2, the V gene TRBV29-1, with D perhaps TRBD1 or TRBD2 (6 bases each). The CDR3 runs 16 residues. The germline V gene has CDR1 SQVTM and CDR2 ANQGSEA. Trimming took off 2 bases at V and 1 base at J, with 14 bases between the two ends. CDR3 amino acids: CSVEFRGQGNTGELFF. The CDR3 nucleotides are TGCAGCGTTGAATTCCGGGGGCAGGGGAACACCGGGGAGCTGTTTTTT.

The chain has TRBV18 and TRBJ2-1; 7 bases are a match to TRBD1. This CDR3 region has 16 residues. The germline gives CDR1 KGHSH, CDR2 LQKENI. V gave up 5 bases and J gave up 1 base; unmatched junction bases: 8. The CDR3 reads CASSAYGTESYNEQFF. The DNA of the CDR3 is TGTGCCAGCTCAGCGTACGGGACAGAATCCTACAATGAGCAGTTCTTC.

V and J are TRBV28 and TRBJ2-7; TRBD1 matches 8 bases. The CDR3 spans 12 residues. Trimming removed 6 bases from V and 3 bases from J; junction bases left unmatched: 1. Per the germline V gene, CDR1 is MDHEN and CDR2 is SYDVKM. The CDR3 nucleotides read TGTGCCAGCAGACAGGGGGGCTACGAGCAGTACTTC. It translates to CASRQGGYEQYF.

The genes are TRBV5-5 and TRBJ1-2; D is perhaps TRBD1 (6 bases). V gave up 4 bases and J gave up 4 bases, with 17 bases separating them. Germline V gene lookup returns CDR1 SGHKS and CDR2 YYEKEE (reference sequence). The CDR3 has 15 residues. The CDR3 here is CASSPWQGQTYGYTF. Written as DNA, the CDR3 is TGTGCCAGCAGCCCATGGCAAGGACAGACCTATGGCTACACCTTC.

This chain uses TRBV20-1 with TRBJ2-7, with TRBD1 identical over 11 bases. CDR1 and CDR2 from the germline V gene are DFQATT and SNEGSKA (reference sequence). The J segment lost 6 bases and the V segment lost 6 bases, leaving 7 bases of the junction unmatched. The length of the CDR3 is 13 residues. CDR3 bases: TGCAGTGCCCTTGGGACAGGGGGTGGCGAGCAGTACTTC. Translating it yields CSALGTGGGEQYF.

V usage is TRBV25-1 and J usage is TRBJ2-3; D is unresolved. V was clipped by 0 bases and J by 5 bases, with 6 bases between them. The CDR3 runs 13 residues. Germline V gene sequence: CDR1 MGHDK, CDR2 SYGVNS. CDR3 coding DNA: TGTGCCAGCAGTGAATATCGAGGAGATACGCAGTATTTT. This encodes CASSEYRGDTQYF.